Included here is one T cell receptor (beta chain) sequence, with context. V lost 1 base to trimming and J lost 2 bases, with 15 bases between them. The CDR3 runs 16 residues. CDR1 LGHNA and CDR2 YSLEER come from the germline V gene. The data were obtained in a study of long-term antiretroviral therapy in people with HIV. The assay used was immunoSEQ (version v3.0), run at survey level. TCRdb keeps only in-frame clones here, not all; method: immunoSEQ multiplex PCR. The sample comprises under 25,000 clones, about 70% of which are singletons, and roughly a tenth rests with the top ten. The rearrangement links TRBV4-3 to TRBJ2-7; D gene unclear. Material: unsorted PBMCs, obtained 0.5 years before starting antiretroviral therapy. This TCR was sampled from a man aged 18 to 35 with HIV. The CDR3 DNA reads as TGCGCCAGCAGCCAAGTTCGCGCGGTTGTTGCCTACGAGCAGTACTTC. Protein: CASSQVRAVVAYEQYF.